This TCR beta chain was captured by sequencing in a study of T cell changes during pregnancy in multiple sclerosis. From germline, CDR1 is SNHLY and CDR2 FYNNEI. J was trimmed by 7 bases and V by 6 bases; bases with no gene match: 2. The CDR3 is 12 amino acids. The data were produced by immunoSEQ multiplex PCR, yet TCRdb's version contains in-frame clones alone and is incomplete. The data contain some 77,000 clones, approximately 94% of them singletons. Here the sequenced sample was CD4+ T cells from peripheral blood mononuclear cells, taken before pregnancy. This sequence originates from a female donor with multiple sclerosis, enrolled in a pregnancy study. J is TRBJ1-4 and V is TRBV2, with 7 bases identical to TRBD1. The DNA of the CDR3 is TGTGCCAGCAGATGGGACAGTGAAAAACTGTTTTTT. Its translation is CASRWDSEKLFF.